This entry lists 24 T cell receptor beta chains sequenced from one sample in a study of cytomegalovirus exposure and HLA in healthy donors. The primer mix had 60 Vbeta and 13 Jbeta primers. Data came from immunoSEQ multiplex PCR; TCRdb stores just in-frame clones and leaves some out. The table shows some 99,000 clones, with about 80% occurring only once. The sequenced material came from PBMCs. These receptors all come from a woman in her forties or fifties in good health and CMV-seropositive.

The count of this clone is one. The V call is TRBV10-3, the J call TRBJ2-2; D possibly corresponds to TRBD1 (6 bases). V was shortened by 11 bases and J by 0 bases, with 16 bases between the two germline ends. CDR3 length equals 15 residues. Germline V CDR1 and CDR2: ENHRY, SYGVKD. The CDR3, as DNA: TGTGCCCTACGGGCAGGGGATGCGAACACCGGGGAGCTGTTTTTT. Translated, it gives CALRAGDANTGELFF.

This chain joins TRBV21-1 and TRBJ2-5; the table calls TRBD2, which could not be checked here. TRBV21-1 is a documented pseudogene. This CDR3 has 19 amino acids. The CDR3 region is CASSKARNPLAGSQETQYF. CDR3 bases: TGTGCCAGCAGCAAAGCTAGGAATCCCCTAGCGGGGAGCCAAGAGACCCAGTACTTC.

This chain joins TRBV19 and TRBJ2-1, with a weak D call TRBD2 (6 bases). Germline V lookup: CDR1 LNHDA, CDR2 SQIVND (reference sequence). The CDR3 spans 15 residues. With 4 bases removed from V and 4 bases from J, the gap between germline ends came to 14 bases. CDR3 region: CASSTLATSYNEQFF. The CDR3, as DNA: TGTGCCAGTAGTACCCTAGCGACGTCATACAATGAGCAGTTCTTC.

The chain combines TRBV5-4 with TRBJ2-7, with D maybe TRBD2 (5 bases). CDR1 SGHNT and CDR2 YYREEE come from the germline V gene (reference sequence). The CDR3 covers 15 residues. The V and J ends lost 0 bases and 2 bases respectively, with 12 bases between them. The CDR3 coding sequence is TGTGCCAGCAGCTTGGATCCGGAGGCGGCCTACGAGCAGTACTTC. It is translated as CASSLDPEAAYEQYF.

The chain links TRBV5-4 to TRBJ1-3; perhaps TRBD1 as D (6 bases). The CDR3 is 16 amino acids. Trimming stripped 6 bases from V and 0 bases from J, with 16 bases between. The germline CDR1 and CDR2 sequences are SGHNT and YYREEE (reference sequence). The CDR3 DNA follows: TGTGCCAGCACCGGGGGGGCTGGGATCTCTGGAAACACCATATATTTT. Translated: CASTGGAGISGNTIYF.

The rearrangement uses TRBV5-6 and TRBJ2-7; TRBD1 might be the D (6 bases). This CDR3 has 14 amino acids. Germline V gene sequence: CDR1 SGHDT, CDR2 YYEEEE. The V end lost 1 base, the J end lost 3 bases, and 11 bases lay between the germline ends. This CDR3 is CASSLQGSGYEQYF. The DNA for the CDR3 is TGTGCCAGCAGCTTGCAGGGGTCGGGCTACGAGCAGTACTTC.

The chain has TRBV18 and TRBJ2-1; 8 bases match TRBD1. V lost 4 bases, J lost 7 bases, and 9 bases stayed unmatched. The germline gives CDR1 KGHSH, CDR2 LQKENI. This CDR3 spans 15 amino acids. The CDR3 region is CASSQGQAGKNEQFF. For the CDR3, the DNA is TGTGCCAGCTCACAGGGACAGGCGGGTAAGAATGAGCAGTTCTTC.

Only a few counts were recorded for this clone. The gene calls are TRBV2 and TRBJ1-1; D possibly corresponds to TRBD1 (5 bases). CDR3 size: 12 residues. Looked up from germline, CDR1 is SNHLY and CDR2 is FYNNEI. The V gene lost 6 bases and the J gene lost 5 bases, with 10 bases spanning the gap. CDR3 bases: TGTGCCAGCAGAATGGGGGGGACTGAAGCTTTCTTT. This translates into CASRMGGTEAFF.

This clone was counted only a few times. The chain uses TRBV7-2 and TRBJ2-1; a weak D match, TRBD2 (6 bases). The CDR3 has 15 amino acids. The V end was cut by 2 bases, the J end by 5 bases, with 13 bases between. The V gene's germline CDR1 is SGHTA and CDR2 FQGNSA. CDR3 in amino acids: CASSLFGRRDNEQFF. The CDR3 DNA reads TGTGCCAGCAGCTTATTCGGGAGAAGGGACAATGAGCAGTTCTTC.

The chain is built from TRBV9 and TRBJ2-3, with D maybe TRBD2 (6 bases). This CDR3 is built from 16 residues. Trimming removed 0 bases at V and 2 bases at J, with 13 bases between. CDR1 and CDR2 from the germline V gene are SGDLS and YYNGEE. CDR3 in amino acids: CASSVGGTSATDTQYF. The CDR3 DNA is TGTGCCAGCAGCGTAGGCGGGACTTCCGCCACAGATACGCAGTATTTT.

To note about this clone: Other DNA sequences within the sample encode an identical CDR3. This sequence joins TRBV18 and TRBJ2-5, with TRBD1 matching 9 bases. Germline V gene lookup returns CDR1 KGHSH and CDR2 LQKENI. This CDR3 contains 14 residues. V lost 3 bases to trimming and J lost 5 bases; unmatched junction nucleotides: 4. The CDR3 loop reads CASSPGQGRETQYF. In DNA, the CDR3 is TGTGCCAGCTCACCCGGACAGGGGCGGGAGACCCAGTACTTC.

V is TRBV5-1 and J is TRBJ2-5, with D possibly being TRBD1 (5 bases). V gave up 0 bases and J gave up 3 bases, with 6 bases separating them. The CDR3 sequence is 13 residues long. The germline gives CDR1 SGHRS, CDR2 YFSETQ. The CDR3 DNA follows: TGCGCCAGCAGCTTGGTAGGGGAAGAGACCCAGTACTTC. This encodes CASSLVGEETQYF.

V is TRBV4-2 and J is TRBJ2-5; D possibly corresponds to TRBD2 (6 bases). The CDR3 contains 16 residues. The ends were cut back, 0 bases at V and 2 bases at J, with 13 bases in the middle. Per germline, CDR1 LGHNA and CDR2 YNFKEQ. CDR3 in amino acids: CASSQDRSGTQETQYF. The DNA of the CDR3 is TGTGCCAGCAGCCAAGATCGTAGCGGCACTCAAGAGACCCAGTACTTC.

Regarding this clone: One end of the junction fails to match germline, which may point to a read error. The J gene is TRBJ1-1, the V gene TRBV6-6; TRBD1 might be the D (5 bases). The CDR3 contains 13 residues. Germline CDR1 MNHNY, CDR2 SVGAGI (reference sequence). DNA of the CDR3: TGTGTCAGCAGGGCGCCGGGAAACACTGAAGCTTTCTTT. Its protein is CVSRAPGNTEAFF.

The rearrangement joins TRBV7-3 to TRBJ2-3, with 9 bases identical to TRBD2. Germline-derived CDR1 and CDR2 are SGHTA and FQGTGA. The length of the CDR3 is 15 residues. J gave up 2 bases and V 4 bases, and 4 bases lay outside the gene matches. The CDR3 spells CASSSSGATTDTQYF. CDR3 DNA: TGTGCCAGCAGCTCTAGCGGGGCGACCACAGATACGCAGTATTTT. The full variable domain, completed using reference TRBV7-3 and TRBJ2-3, is GAGVSQTPSNKVTEKGKYVELRCDPISGHTALYWYRQSLGQGPEFLIYFQGTGAADDSGLPNDRFFAVRPEGSVSTLKIQRTERGDSAVYLCASSSSGATTDTQYFGPGTRLTVL.

The CDR3 nucleotides read TGTGCCAGCAGCAGGGTGGACAGGGGATACACCATATATTTT. Translated, it gives CASSRVDRGYTIYF. The chain couples TRBV5-6 to TRBJ1-3; 9 bases agree with TRBD1. The CDR3 runs to 14 residues. The V gene end was trimmed by 4 bases and the J gene end by 8 bases; junction bases not matched to a gene: 7. Per the germline V gene, CDR1 is SGHDT and CDR2 is YYEEEE.

This sequence joins TRBV28 and TRBJ1-2, with D possibly TRBD1 on 6 matching bases. CDR1 is MDHEN, CDR2 SYDVKM, per germline. The CDR3 runs to 13 residues. Deletions cut 2 bases from V and 4 bases from J, with 8 bases between. CDR3 amino acids: CASSLIQGYGYTF. The CDR3 nucleotides are TGTGCCAGCAGTTTAATACAGGGCTATGGCTACACCTTC.

This chain's CDR3 is CSADLLDRGQTEAFF. DNA of the CDR3: TGCAGCGCGGACCTTCTAGACAGGGGTCAGACTGAAGCTTTCTTT. This chain uses TRBV29-1 with TRBJ1-1, with TRBD1 matching over 8 bases. This CDR3 has 15 amino acids. Germline loops: CDR1 SQVTM, CDR2 ANQGSEA. The V and J ends lost 7 bases and 5 bases, in that order; junction bases with no gene match: 15.

This chain uses TRBV7-9 with TRBJ2-5; the match to TRBD2 covers 7 bases. CDR1 SEHNR and CDR2 FQNEAQ come from the germline V gene (reference sequence). This CDR3 spans 16 amino acids. Trimming took 1 base from V and 0 from J; bases not matched to a gene: 5. CDR3 DNA: TGTGCCAGCAGCTTAGGGCTAGCGGTGTACCAAGAGACCCAGTACTTC. Translated, it gives CASSLGLAVYQETQYF.

The chain employs TRBV2 and TRBJ2-1, with 7 bases identical to TRBD2. Germline loops: CDR1 SNHLY, CDR2 FYNNEI. The CDR3 totals 17 residues. The junction had 9 bases not matched to a gene; V was cut back by 4 bases and J by 0 bases. In DNA form, the CDR3 reads TGTGCCAGCAGTGTCCTGAGGGGCGGGAGCTCCTACAATGAGCAGTTCTTC. Translation gives CASSVLRGGSSYNEQFF.

The rearrangement links TRBV7-3 to TRBJ2-1, with 11 bases matching TRBD1. The CDR3 consists of 15 residues. The V and J ends lost 5 bases and 5 bases, in that order; junction bases with no gene match: 5. Germline CDR1 is SGHTA and CDR2 is FQGTGA. Written as DNA, the CDR3 is TGTGCCAGCAGCGCCGGGACAGGGGGAGACAATGAGCAGTTCTTC. Amino acid sequence: CASSAGTGGDNEQFF.

V and J are TRBV6-7 and TRBJ1-2; 8 bases are a match to TRBD1. TRBV6-7 is annotated as an ORF whose role is uncertain. V shed 1 base and J 0 bases; nucleotides not matched to a gene: 7. The CDR3 runs 17 residues. The CDR3 DNA reads as TGTGCCAGCAGTTACTTCGACAGGGGAACGGCTAACTATGGCTACACCTTC. This codes for CASSYFDRGTANYGYTF.

The chain joins TRBV5-1 to TRBJ2-2, with 9 bases identical to TRBD2. Germline V CDR1 and CDR2: SGHRS, YFSETQ. The CDR3 spans 15 residues. V gave up 7 bases and J gave up 1 base; unmatched junction bases: 5. The CDR3 loop reads CASASTSGNTGELFF. As DNA, the CDR3 is TGCGCCAGCGCGTCGACTAGCGGGAACACCGGGGAGCTGTTTTTT. Filled out from reference TRBV5-1 and TRBJ2-2, the complete variable domain reads KAGVTQTPRYLIKTRGQQVTLSCSPISGHRSVSWYQQTPGQGLQFLFEYFSETQRNKGNFPGRFSGRQFSNSRSEMNVSTLELGDSALYLCASASTSGNTGELFFGEGSRLTVL.

A word on this clone: An end of the junction does not agree with germline; a read error may underlie this. The gene calls are TRBV5-4 and TRBJ2-6; TRBD2 is a possible D gene (7 bases). Germline values: CDR1 SGHNT, CDR2 YYREEE (reference sequence). The CDR3 loop spans 15 amino acids. DNA of the CDR3: TGTGCCAGCAGCACGCAGGGAGGGGGGGCCAACGGCCTGACTTTC. Translated: CASSTQGGGANGLTF.